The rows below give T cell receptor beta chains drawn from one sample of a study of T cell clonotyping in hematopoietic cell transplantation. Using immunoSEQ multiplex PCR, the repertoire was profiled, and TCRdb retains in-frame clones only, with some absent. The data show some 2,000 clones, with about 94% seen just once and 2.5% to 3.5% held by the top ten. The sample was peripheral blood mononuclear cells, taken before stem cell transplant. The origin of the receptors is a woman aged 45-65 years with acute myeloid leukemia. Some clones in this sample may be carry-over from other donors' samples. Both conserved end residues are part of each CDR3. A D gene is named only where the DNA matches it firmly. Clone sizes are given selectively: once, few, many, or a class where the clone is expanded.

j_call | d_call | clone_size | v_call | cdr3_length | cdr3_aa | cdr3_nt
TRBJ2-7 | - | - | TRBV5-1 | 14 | CASSVQQVAGEQYF | TGCGCCAGCAGCGTACAGCAAGTGGCAGGGGAGCAGTACTTC
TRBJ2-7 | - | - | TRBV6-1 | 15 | CASSEGRGPQYEQYF | TGTGCCAGCAGTGAAGGCAGGGGACCGCAATACGAGCAGTACTTC
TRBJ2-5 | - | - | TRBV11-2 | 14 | CASSFRQAEGTQYF | TGTGCCAGCAGCTTTAGGCAGGCAGAGGGGACCCAGTACTTC
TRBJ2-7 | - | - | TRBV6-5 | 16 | CASSYGTEGRWTEQYF | TGTGCCAGCAGTTACGGTACGGAGGGGAGGTGGACCGAGCAGTACTTC
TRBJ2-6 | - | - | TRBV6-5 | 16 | CASSYSLPDGANVLTF | TGTGCCAGCAGTTACTCCCTACCGGATGGGGCCAACGTCCTGACTTTC
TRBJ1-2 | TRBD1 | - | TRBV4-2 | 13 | CASRPGTAYGYTF | TGTGCCAGCAGACCCGGGACAGCTTATGGCTACACCTTC
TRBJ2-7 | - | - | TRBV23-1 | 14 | CASSRDRSPYEQYF | TGCGCCAGCAGCCGCGACAGGTCCCCCTACGAGCAGTACTTC
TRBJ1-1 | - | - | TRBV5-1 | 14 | CASSLAGRGTEAFF | TGCGCCAGCAGCTTGGCAGGGCGGGGAACTGAAGCTTTCTTT
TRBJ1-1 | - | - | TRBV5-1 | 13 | CASSLTGDTEAFF | TGCGCCAGCAGCTTGACGGGGGACACTGAAGCTTTCTTT
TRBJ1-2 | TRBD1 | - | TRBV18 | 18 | CASSVLGTGVEGIDGYTF | TGTGCCAGCTCCGTCCTCGGGACAGGGGTAGAAGGGATTGATGGCTACACCTTC
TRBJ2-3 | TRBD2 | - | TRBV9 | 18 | CASSLTSGGARGADTQYF | TGTGCCAGCAGCTTGACTAGCGGGGGGGCCAGGGGCGCAGATACGCAGTATTTT
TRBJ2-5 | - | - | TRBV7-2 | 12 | CASSLARRTQYF | TGTGCCAGCAGCTTAGCCCGGAGGACCCAGTACTTC
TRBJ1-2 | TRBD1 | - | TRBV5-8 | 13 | CASSYGQGDGYTF | TGTGCCAGCAGCTACGGACAGGGCGATGGCTACACCTTC
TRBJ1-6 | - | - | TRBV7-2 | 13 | CASGATQDSPLHF | TGTGCCAGCGGCGCGACACAGGACTCACCCCTCCACTTT
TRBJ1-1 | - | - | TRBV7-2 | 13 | CASSYGLVTEAFF | TGTGCCAGCAGCTACGGACTTGTCACTGAAGCTTTCTTT
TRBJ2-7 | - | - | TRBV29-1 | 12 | CSVETADYEQYF | TGCAGCGTTGAAACGGCAGATTACGAGCAGTACTTC
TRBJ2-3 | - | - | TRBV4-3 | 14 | CASSLIGFPDTQYF | TGCGCCAGCAGCCTTATCGGGTTCCCAGATACGCAGTATTTT
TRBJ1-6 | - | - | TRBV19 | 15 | CASTDRTPRDSPLHF | TGTGCCAGTACCGATCGAACCCCTAGGGACTCACCCCTCCACTTT
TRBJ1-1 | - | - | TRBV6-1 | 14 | CASGLRVGLTEAFF | TGTGCCAGCGGCCTCCGCGTGGGGTTGACTGAAGCTTTCTTT
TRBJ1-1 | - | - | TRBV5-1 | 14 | CASSWGQSDTEAFF | TGCGCCAGCAGCTGGGGACAATCTGACACTGAAGCTTTCTTT
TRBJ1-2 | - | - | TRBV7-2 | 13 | CASSNTAGRGYTF | TGTGCCAGCAGCAACACCGCAGGGAGAGGCTACACCTTC
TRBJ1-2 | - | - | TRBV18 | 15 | CASSPNLGALNGYTF | TGTGCCAGCTCACCAAACTTGGGGGCGTTAAATGGCTACACCTTC
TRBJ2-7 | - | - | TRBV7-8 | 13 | CASSLARGYEQYF | TGTGCCAGCAGCTTAGCGAGGGGGTACGAGCAGTACTTC
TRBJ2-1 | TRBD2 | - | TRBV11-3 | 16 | CASSFRLASGTNEQFF | TGTGCCAGCAGCTTCCGCCTGGCTAGCGGGACGAATGAGCAGTTCTTC
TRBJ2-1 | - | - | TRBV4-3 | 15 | CASSQGTEPYNEQFF | TGCGCCAGCAGCCAAGGGACAGAGCCCTACAATGAGCAGTTCTTC
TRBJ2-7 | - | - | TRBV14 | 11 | CASSQGTEQYF | TGTGCCAGCAGCCAGGGTACAGAGCAGTACTTC
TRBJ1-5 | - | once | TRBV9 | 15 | CASSGGDGRGQPQHF | TGTGCCAGCAGCGGGGGGGACGGCCGCGGGCAGCCCCAGCATTTT